This passage covers 16 T cell receptor beta chains from one sample sequenced in a study of T cell responses to AZD1222 COVID-19 vaccine. Produced via immunoSEQ multiplex PCR; TCRdb's table is partial and in-frame only. The data hold more than 150,000 clones, with 88% observed a single time. The specimen comprised peripheral blood, sampled on day 0 of AZD1222 vaccination. These receptors were taken from an adult in good health.

The chain carries TRBV3-1 (or the pseudogene TRBV3-2) and TRBJ2-7; TRBD1 matches at 9 bases. The germline V gene has CDR1 LGHDT and CDR2 YNNKEL (reference sequence). The trim removed 1 base at V and 6 bases at J, leaving 13 bases unmatched. This CDR3 comprises 17 residues. CDR3: CASSQGSRGTGMGEQYF. The CDR3, as DNA: TGTGCCAGCAGCCAAGGGAGCCGGGGGACAGGGATGGGCGAGCAGTACTTC.

The chain has TRBV7-9 and TRBJ2-1; TRBD1 matches 8 bases. Germline V gene data show CDR1 as SEHNR and CDR2 as FQNEAQ (reference sequence). The CDR3 runs to 15 residues. The trim removed 4 bases at V and 4 bases at J, leaving 6 bases unmatched. CDR3 DNA: TGTGCCAGCAGCTCTCCGGGACAGGCTTACAATGAGCAGTTCTTC. Translated: CASSSPGQAYNEQFF.

The chain employs TRBV2 and TRBJ1-1; D unresolved. This CDR3 comprises 14 residues. Trimming removed 4 bases at V and 6 bases at J, with 15 bases between. Germline-derived CDR1 and CDR2 are SNHLY and FYNNEI. This chain's CDR3 is CASSVQVPKPEAFF. For the CDR3, the DNA is TGTGCCAGCAGTGTTCAGGTGCCCAAACCTGAAGCTTTCTTT.

V gene TRBV11-3 combines with J gene TRBJ2-2; TRBD1 agrees at 7 bases. V was pared by 8 bases and J by 6 bases, with 3 bases of the junction left unmatched. CDR3 length: 12 residues. Germline V gene lookup returns CDR1 SGHNT and CDR2 YENEEA. In nucleotides, the CDR3 is TGTGCCAGCCGCAGGGGGTCCGGGGAGCTGTTTTTT. Its translation is CASRRGSGELFF.

The chain couples TRBV12-5 to TRBJ2-1; 11 bases line up with TRBD2. The CDR3 is 20 amino acids. Germline V gene data show CDR1 as LGHNT and CDR2 as FRNRAP. The ends lost 1 base at V and 6 bases at J; junction bases unmatched: 17. CDR3 residues: CASGLDYLTSGVLLPNEQFF. Written as DNA, the CDR3 is TGTGCTAGTGGTTTGGATTATCTGACTAGCGGGGTCCTCCTCCCCAATGAGCAGTTCTTC.

The rearrangement uses TRBV4-1 and TRBJ1-5; no firm D call. V lost 0 bases to trimming and J lost 0 bases, with 6 bases between them. The CDR3 covers 15 residues. In germline, CDR1 is MGHRA, CDR2 YSYEKL. The CDR3 region is CASSQEQTSNQPQHF. The CDR3 DNA reads as TGCGCCAGCAGCCAAGAACAGACTAGCAATCAGCCCCAGCATTTT.

The CDR3 here is CASSLEPQRYLLQQINYNEQFF. CDR3 DNA: TGCGCCAGCAGCTTGGAGCCGCAGCGTTACCTGCTCCAGCAAATAAACTACAATGAGCAGTTCTTC. The chain uses TRBV5-1 and TRBJ2-1; no clear D gene. Germline CDR1 SGHRS, CDR2 YFSETQ. V was trimmed by 0 bases and J by 3 bases, leaving 31 bases between them. This CDR3 spans 22 amino acids.

This clone has just one count. CDR3 in amino acids: CASSLDRGNYEQYF. For the CDR3, the DNA is TGTGCCAGTAGCTTGGACAGGGGAAACTACGAGCAGTACTTC. This rearrangement joins TRBV19 to TRBJ2-7; 9 bases agree with TRBD1. The junction had 6 bases not matched to a gene; V was cut back by 6 bases and J by 3 bases. The CDR3 consists of 14 residues. Germline V CDR1 and CDR2: LNHDA, SQIVND (reference sequence).

CDR3 in amino acids: CASSYKSGSSYNSPLHF. The DNA of the CDR3 is TGTGCCAGCAGTTACAAATCCGGGAGCTCCTATAATTCACCCCTCCACTTT. The chain uses TRBV6-2 or TRBV6-3 and TRBJ1-6, with D uncertain. The CDR3 length is 17 residues. The germline V and J ends were trimmed by 2 bases and 0 bases, with 11 bases remaining between them. CDR1 MNHEY and CDR2 SVGEGT come from the germline V gene.

The chain links TRBV5-1 to TRBJ2-1, with 11 nucleotides matching TRBD1. Germline values: CDR1 SGHRS, CDR2 YFSETQ. Trimming removed 6 bases from V and 7 bases from J; junction bases left unmatched: 6. The CDR3 has 14 residues. As DNA, the CDR3 is TGCGCCAGCACCTTTGGGACAGGGGGGAATGAGCAGTTCTTC. Its protein product is CASTFGTGGNEQFF.

The rearrangement links TRBV5-1 to TRBJ2-2; D is ambiguous. The CDR3 contains 14 residues. CDR1 SGHRS and CDR2 YFSETQ come from the germline V gene. With 2 bases removed from V and 4 bases from J, the gap between germline ends came to 9 bases. The CDR3 DNA reads as TGCGCCAGCAGCTTTAAACACGGCACCGGGGAGCTGTTTTTT. This translates into CASSFKHGTGELFF.

V is TRBV9 and J is TRBJ2-2; the D gene is possibly TRBD1 (6 bases). Germline-derived CDR1 and CDR2 are SGDLS and YYNGEE. The CDR3 consists of 16 residues. Trimming took 3 bases from V and 0 from J, leaving 12 bases between them. The CDR3: CASSAWDTPNTGELFF. The DNA of the CDR3 is TGTGCCAGCAGCGCTTGGGACACTCCGAACACCGGGGAGCTGTTTTTT.

This chain uses TRBV6-5 with TRBJ2-7, with no clear D. Trimming removed 0 bases at V and 0 bases at J, with 12 bases between. The CDR3 loop spans 16 amino acids. Germline V gene lookup returns CDR1 MNHEY and CDR2 SVGAGI. CDR3 coding DNA: TGTGCCAGCAGTTACTCGATTATTAGGAGCTCCTACGAGCAGTACTTC. It codes for CASSYSIIRSSYEQYF.

V gene TRBV7-6 combines with J gene TRBJ2-2, with 9 positions matching TRBD2. There are 16 residues in the CDR3. Per germline, CDR1 SGHVS and CDR2 FNYEAQ. J was trimmed by 3 bases and V by 7 bases; bases with no gene match: 9. DNA for the CDR3: TGTGCCAGCATCGACAGCGGGAGGTTCGACACCGGGGAGCTGTTTTTT. This encodes CASIDSGRFDTGELFF.

The rearrangement joins TRBV3-1 (or the pseudogene TRBV3-2) to TRBJ2-5, with 9 bases lining up with TRBD2. CDR1 LGHDT and CDR2 YNNKEL come from the germline V gene (reference sequence). CDR3 length equals 15 residues. V trimming: 0 bases; J trimming: 3 bases; junction bases outside the gene matches: 2. This chain's CDR3 is CASSQETSGKETQYF. CDR3 in DNA: TGTGCCAGCAGCCAAGAGACTAGCGGAAAAGAGACCCAGTACTTC.

This sequence joins TRBV7-9 and TRBJ2-7, with 7 positions matching TRBD1. Germline V gene sequence: CDR1 SEHNR, CDR2 FQNEAQ (reference sequence). The trim removed 6 bases at V and 2 bases at J, leaving 13 bases unmatched. This CDR3 contains 16 residues. The CDR3 nucleotides are TGTGCCAGCAGTTTTTTCCAGACAGGGCCAACCTACGAGCAGTACTTC. Protein: CASSFFQTGPTYEQYF.